These 16 T cell receptor beta chains came from one sample sequenced in a study of T cell repertoires in cytomegalovirus infection. TCRdb itself ran the reads through MiXCR, one entry per CDR3 protein. The sample lists more than 400,000 distinct CDR3 sequences; approximately 25% were seen once. Specimen: PBMCs. Source of these receptors: a human donor in good health (CMV status not recorded). Some clones in this sample may be carry-over from other donors' samples.

This clonotype was recorded at least ten times. The rearrangement links TRBV12-3 or TRBV12-4 to TRBJ2-4, with 7 bases aligning to TRBD1. V gave up 6 bases and J gave up 2 bases; unmatched junction bases: 10. This CDR3 contains 16 residues. CDR3 DNA sequence: TGTGCCAGCAGCCGGGGACAGACTTTGACCAAAAACATTCAGTACTTC. It is translated as CASSRGQTLTKNIQYF.

V usage is TRBV7-2 and J usage is TRBJ2-7, with D tentatively TRBD2 (6 bases). CDR1 and CDR2 from the germline V gene are SGHTA and FQGNSA. The CDR3 extends over 17 amino acids. V lost 2 bases to trimming and J lost 5 bases, with 22 bases between them. The CDR3, as DNA: TGTGCCAGCAGCTTATACCTGGCGGTCGGGGACTGGAACGAGCAGTACGTC. Translating it yields CASSLYLAVGDWNEQYV.

The chain joins TRBV2 to TRBJ2-1; TRBD2 aligns across 8 bases. Germline CDR1 reads SNHLY; CDR2 reads FYNNEI. The J segment lost 4 bases and the V segment lost 7 bases, leaving 9 bases of the junction unmatched. The CDR3 spans 15 residues. For the CDR3, the DNA is TGTGCCAGCACCCCGGGACTAGAGAATTACAATGAGCAGTTCTTC. This sequence encodes CASTPGLENYNEQFF.

The rearrangement joins TRBV7-8 to TRBJ1-1; 8 positions match TRBD1. V lost 3 bases and J lost 4; bases outside the gene matches: 4. CDR1 is SGHVS and CDR2 is FQNEAQ in the germline V gene. The CDR3 loop spans 14 amino acids. The CDR3: CASSFSGGRTEAFF. DNA for the CDR3: TGTGCCAGCAGCTTTTCAGGGGGCCGCACTGAAGCTTTCTTT. Looking up the rest from reference TRBV7-8 and TRBJ1-1 gives the full variable domain: GAGVSQSPRYKVAKRGQDVALRCDPISGHVSLFWYQQALGQGPEFLTYFQNEAQLDKSGLPSDRFFAERPEGSVSTLKIQRTQQEDSAVYLCASSFSGGRTEAFFGQGTRLTVV.

This rearrangement joins TRBV6-2 or TRBV6-3 to TRBJ2-2, with 11 bases that match TRBD2. Germline loops: CDR1 MNHEY, CDR2 SVGEGT. The trim removed 0 bases at V and 4 bases at J, leaving 4 bases unmatched. The CDR3 is made up of 17 amino acids. The CDR3 sequence: CASSYSIGTSGTGELFF. In nucleotides, the CDR3 is TGTGCCAGCAGTTACTCGATAGGGACTAGCGGCACCGGGGAGCTGTTTTTT.

The V gene is TRBV20-1, the J gene TRBJ2-1; D may be TRBD2 (7 bases). The V gene's germline CDR1 is DFQATT and CDR2 SNEGSKA (reference sequence). V was shortened by 4 bases and J by 7 bases, with 23 bases between the two germline ends. This CDR3 spans 16 amino acids. DNA for the CDR3: TGCAGTGCTACAGTTTATGGGGGGGCGTTGGTGAATGAGCAGTTCTTC. It yields the protein CSATVYGGALVNEQFF.

The V gene is TRBV24-1, the J gene TRBJ2-5; D is uncertain. The CDR3 is 13 amino acids. Per germline, CDR1 KGHDR and CDR2 SFDVKD. Trimming left V 4 bases short and J 7 bases short, with 12 bases between. The CDR3 coding sequence is TGTGCCACCAGTGACCCGTTTCAATCGACCCAGTACTTC. Protein product: CATSDPFQSTQYF.

This sequence joins TRBV7-8 and TRBJ2-3, with 8 nucleotides matching TRBD2. Losses at the gene ends were 2 bases for V and 2 bases for J; bases not matched to a gene: 9. Germline CDR1 reads SGHVS; CDR2 reads FQNEAQ. The CDR3 runs to 17 residues. CDR3 bases: TGTGCCAGCAGCTTAAGGGGAACTAGCGGTCTCACAGATACGCAGTATTTT. This gives the protein CASSLRGTSGLTDTQYF.

This clonotype was seen a few times. CDR3 in DNA: TGTGCCAGTACTACCGGACACATGGACACTGAAGCTTTCTTT. This translates into CASTTGHMDTEAFF. The chain combines TRBV6-2 or TRBV6-3 with TRBJ1-1; D might be TRBD1 (5 bases). Trimming stripped 9 bases from V and 3 bases from J, with 17 bases between. The germline V gene encodes CDR1 MNHEY and CDR2 SVGEGT. This CDR3 has 14 residues.

In its sample, this clonotype was seen once. V gene TRBV18 combines with J gene TRBJ2-3; 7 positions agree with TRBD1. V lost 4 bases to trimming and J lost 0 bases; unmatched junction nucleotides: 13. In germline, CDR1 is KGHSH, CDR2 LQKENI. The CDR3 sequence is 18 residues long. CDR3 DNA: TGTGCCAGCTCACTCTATTCCGGGACAGCTACTAGCACAGATACGCAGTATTTT. Encoded protein: CASSLYSGTATSTDTQYF.

This chain uses TRBV5-6 with TRBJ2-5; D remains unclear. V shed 0 bases and J shed 2 bases, with 17 bases lying between them. CDR3 size: 17 residues. Germline loops: CDR1 SGHDT, CDR2 YYEEEE. DNA of the CDR3: TGTGCCAGCAGCTTGGGTGCAGAATATAGGTGGCAAGAGACCCAGTACTTC. Translated, it gives CASSLGAEYRWQETQYF.

The V gene is TRBV11-3, the J gene TRBJ2-7, with D maybe TRBD2 (7 bases). Germline CDR1 is SGHNT and CDR2 is YENEEA. The CDR3 extends over 15 amino acids. V was pared by 1 base and J by 0 bases, with 10 bases between. The CDR3 nucleotides read TGTGCCAGCAGCTTAGGGGGGGGACACTCCTACGAGCAGTACTTC. It yields the protein CASSLGGGHSYEQYF. Drawing the rest from reference TRBV11-3 and TRBJ2-7, the complete variable domain is EAGVVQSPRYKIIEKKQPVAFWCNPISGHNTLYWYLQNLGQGPELLIRYENEEAVDDSQLPKDRFSAERLKGVDSTLKIQPAELGDSAVYLCASSLGGGHSYEQYFGPGTRLTVT.

The table lists this clonotype with a few counts. The V and J genes are TRBV6-1 and TRBJ1-2; 7 positions match TRBD1. The J segment lost 8 bases and the V segment lost 10 bases, leaving 7 bases of the junction unmatched. CDR1 is MNHNS, CDR2 SASEGT, per germline. The CDR3 extends over 11 amino acids. The CDR3 coding sequence is TGTGCCACTACAGACAGGGAAGGCTACACCTTC. Translating gives CATTDREGYTF.

This clonotype was found many times. The chain has TRBV7-2 and TRBJ2-3; 10 nucleotides align to TRBD2. Germline V lookup: CDR1 SGHTA, CDR2 FQGNSA. CDR3 length: 16 residues. V shed 1 base, J shed 4 bases, and the junction held 5 bases outside the gene matches. The CDR3 DNA follows: TGTGCCAGCAGCTTAGTAGCTAGCGGGAGTCCAGATACGCAGTATTTT. Translated, it gives CASSLVASGSPDTQYF.

This clonotype has ten or more counts. This chain connects TRBV5-1 to TRBJ1-1; D ambiguous. V lost 4 bases to trimming and J lost 3 bases, with 7 bases between them. Germline lookup yields CDR1 SGHRS and CDR2 YFSETQ. CDR3 length equals 12 residues. The CDR3 here is CASSTGYTEAFF. CDR3 nucleotide sequence: TGCGCCAGCAGCACGGGGTACACTGAAGCTTTCTTT. Together with reference TRBV5-1 and TRBJ1-1, the CDR3 gives the full variable domain: KAGVTQTPRYLIKTRGQQVTLSCSPISGHRSVSWYQQTPGQGLQFLFEYFSETQRNKGNFPGRFSGRQFSNSRSEMNVSTLELGDSALYLCASSTGYTEAFFGQGTRLTVV.

This clonotype was observed at least ten times. The genes are TRBV7-2 and TRBJ2-7; 7 bases are shared with TRBD1. V was clipped by 5 bases and J by 1 base; unmatched bases: 11. Germline CDR1 is SGHTA and CDR2 is FQGNSA. The CDR3 is 16 residues long. The CDR3 loop is CASSIFPGGGSYEQYF. The CDR3 DNA is TGTGCCAGCAGCATCTTCCCAGGGGGTGGGTCCTACGAGCAGTACTTC.